This T cell receptor beta chain is drawn from a study of blood T cell repertoires in COVID-19. In the study overall: Samples came from the United States, Italy and Spain, spanning acute and convalescent COVID-19.

Authors' data handling: Estimation of nucleated cell counts relied on the amplification of reference gene primers. Using immunoSEQ multiplex PCR, the repertoire was profiled, and TCRdb retains in-frame clones only, with some absent. That table gives V, J and clone size, and the DNA gave D and trimming. This table holds under 300,000 clones, around 89% found once. The ends lost 4 bases at V and 7 bases at J; junction bases unmatched: 5. This CDR3 is built from 16 residues. Germline V gene sequence: CDR1 SGHTA, CDR2 FQGNSA. This clone appeared once. The source is a woman in her sixties or seventies with COVID-19, enrolled during active disease. The rearrangement links TRBV7-2 to TRBJ2-3; TRBD2 aligns across 16 bases. Material: peripheral blood. The CDR3 loop is CASSSPGLAGGNTQYF. CDR3 in DNA: TGTGCCAGCAGCTCGCCGGGACTAGCGGGGGGGAATACGCAGTATTTT.